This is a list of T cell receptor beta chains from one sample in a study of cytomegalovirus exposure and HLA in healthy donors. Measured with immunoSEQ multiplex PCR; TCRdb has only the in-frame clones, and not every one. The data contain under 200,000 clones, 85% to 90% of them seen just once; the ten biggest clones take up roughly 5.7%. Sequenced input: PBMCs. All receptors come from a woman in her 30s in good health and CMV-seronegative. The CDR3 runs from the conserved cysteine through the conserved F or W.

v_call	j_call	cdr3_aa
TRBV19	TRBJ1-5	CASSIGGKGQPQHF
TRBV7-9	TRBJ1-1	CASSRLGSQNTEAFF
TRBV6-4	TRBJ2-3	CASSDSTSGGADTQYF
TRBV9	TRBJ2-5	CASSVSGTQETQYF
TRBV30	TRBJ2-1	CAWTRGGSYNEQFF
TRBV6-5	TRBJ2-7	CASSRPTNPSYEQYF
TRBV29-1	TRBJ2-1	CSVRASGQGSRNEQFF
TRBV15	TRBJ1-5	CATSRVLGGASNQPQHF
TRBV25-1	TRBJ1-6	CASSARRNYNSPLHF
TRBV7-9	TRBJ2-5	CASRPGQAGGTQYF
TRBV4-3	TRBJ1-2	CARGERGTAPNYGYTF
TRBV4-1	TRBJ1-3	CASSQGTGNGNTIYF
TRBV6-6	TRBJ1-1	CASNGGPMNTEAFF
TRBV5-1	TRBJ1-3	CASSSGRDSGNTIYF
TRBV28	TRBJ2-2	CASSRRILAGWVGELFF
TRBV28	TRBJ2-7	CASAPNIPRSEQYF
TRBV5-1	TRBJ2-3	CASSPGRLAGDTQYF
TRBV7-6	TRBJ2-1	CASSLNGRAVNEQFF
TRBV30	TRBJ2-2	CAWTVANTGELFF
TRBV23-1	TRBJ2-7	CASSHDQGDLVYEQYF
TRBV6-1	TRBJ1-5	CASKATANSNQPQHF
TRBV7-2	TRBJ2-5	CASSLVLASVGETQYF
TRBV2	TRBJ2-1	CASSLIRQGADEQFF
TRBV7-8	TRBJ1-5	CASSWVGQPQHF
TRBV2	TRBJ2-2	CASNNSPRELFF
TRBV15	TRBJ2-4	CATSRDLGQGNIQYF
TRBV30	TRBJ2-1	CAWCRGTGYYNEQFF
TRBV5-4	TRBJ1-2	CASSPRGTGTSYGYTF
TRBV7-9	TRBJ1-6	CASSLGQGGSPLHF
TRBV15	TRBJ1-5	CATSRGDRDYSNQPQHF
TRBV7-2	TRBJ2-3	CASSLNAGGGTDTQYF
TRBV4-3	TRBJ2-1	CASSQDGWGGYEQFF
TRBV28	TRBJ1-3	CASGLDRGMGGNTIYF
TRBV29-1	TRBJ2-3	CSGGQGSTDTQYF
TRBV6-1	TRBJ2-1	CASSISLVGEQFF
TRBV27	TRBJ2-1	CASSPWTGRNEQFF
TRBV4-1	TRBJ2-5	CASSTAGGEGETQYF
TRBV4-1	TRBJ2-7	CASSLDVETYEQYF
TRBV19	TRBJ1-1	CASRSRLMNTEAFF
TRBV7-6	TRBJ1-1	CASSLAGANTEAFF
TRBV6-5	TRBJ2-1	CASSYPGGIYNEQFF
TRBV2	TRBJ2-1	CARTGNSTSGGAYEQFF
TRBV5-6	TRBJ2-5	CASVAGKGGETQYF
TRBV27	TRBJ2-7	CASSLSDTAYEQYF
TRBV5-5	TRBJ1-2	CASSSRLGINYGYTF
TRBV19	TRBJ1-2	CASTEGAGGIYGYTF
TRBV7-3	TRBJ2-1	CASSLNGGRNEQFF
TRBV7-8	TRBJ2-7	CASSLVFGSLYEQYF
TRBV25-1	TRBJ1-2	CASSDGGLGNYGYTF
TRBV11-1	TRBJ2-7	CASSKWGSDYEQYF
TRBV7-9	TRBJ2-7	CASSPPETGNIYEQYF
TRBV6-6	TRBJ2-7	CASSYASYEQYF
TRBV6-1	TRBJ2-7	CASSEPWAGLYEQYF
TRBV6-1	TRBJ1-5	CASRGDRVRNQPQHF
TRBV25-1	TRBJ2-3	CASRGQGADTQYF
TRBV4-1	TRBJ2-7	CASSQGVNGAYEQYF
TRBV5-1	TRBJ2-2	CASSLAGDRPSRLFF
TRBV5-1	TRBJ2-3	CASSPIGYRADTQYF
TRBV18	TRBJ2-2	CASSPRIEGTGELFF